What follows are 2 T cell receptor beta chains derived from one specimen sequenced in a study of blood T cell repertoires in COVID-19. Clones were sequenced by immunoSEQ multiplex PCR, and TCRdb holds only the in-frame ones, with some missing. The sample lists about 490,000 clones; approximately 83% were seen once. The sequenced material came from peripheral blood. The receptor set was obtained from a human donor in a cohort sampled during active COVID-19.

The J gene is TRBJ2-1, the V gene TRBV27; 8 bases agree with TRBD2. There are 14 residues in the CDR3. The V gene's germline CDR1 is MNHEY and CDR2 SMNVEV (reference sequence). Trimming at V came to 3 bases and at J to 9 bases, leaving 7 bases not matched to a gene. The chain's CDR3 is CASSFIAGRSEQFF. In DNA, the CDR3 is TGTGCCAGCAGTTTCATAGCGGGGCGCAGTGAGCAGTTCTTC.

With regard to this clone: One junction end disagrees with the germline gene, perhaps due to a read error. At the DNA level, this CDR3 is encoded by other sequences in the same sample as well. V gene TRBV3-1 (or the pseudogene TRBV3-2) combines with J gene TRBJ1-3, with 8 bases lining up with TRBD1. The germline V gene has CDR1 LGHDT and CDR2 YNNKEL (reference sequence). The CDR3 runs 14 residues. Here the CDR3 reads CASTPTGVGNTIYF. The CDR3, as DNA: TGTGCCAGCACCCCGACAGGGGTTGGAAACACTATATATTTT.